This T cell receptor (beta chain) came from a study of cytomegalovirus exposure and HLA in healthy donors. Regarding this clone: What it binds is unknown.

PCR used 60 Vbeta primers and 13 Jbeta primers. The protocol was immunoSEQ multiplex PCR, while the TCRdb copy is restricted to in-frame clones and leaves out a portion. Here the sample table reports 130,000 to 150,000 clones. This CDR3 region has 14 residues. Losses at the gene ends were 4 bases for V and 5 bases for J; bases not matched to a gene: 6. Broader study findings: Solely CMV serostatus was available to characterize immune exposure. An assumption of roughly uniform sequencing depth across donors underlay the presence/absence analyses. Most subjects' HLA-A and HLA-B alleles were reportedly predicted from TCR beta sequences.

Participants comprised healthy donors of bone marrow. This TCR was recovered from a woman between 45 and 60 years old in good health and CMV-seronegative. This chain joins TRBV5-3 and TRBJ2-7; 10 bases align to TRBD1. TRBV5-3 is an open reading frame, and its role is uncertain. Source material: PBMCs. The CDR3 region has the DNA TGTGCCAGAAGCCGCCCCGGGACAGGGGACGAGCAGTACTTC. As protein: CARSRPGTGDEQYF.